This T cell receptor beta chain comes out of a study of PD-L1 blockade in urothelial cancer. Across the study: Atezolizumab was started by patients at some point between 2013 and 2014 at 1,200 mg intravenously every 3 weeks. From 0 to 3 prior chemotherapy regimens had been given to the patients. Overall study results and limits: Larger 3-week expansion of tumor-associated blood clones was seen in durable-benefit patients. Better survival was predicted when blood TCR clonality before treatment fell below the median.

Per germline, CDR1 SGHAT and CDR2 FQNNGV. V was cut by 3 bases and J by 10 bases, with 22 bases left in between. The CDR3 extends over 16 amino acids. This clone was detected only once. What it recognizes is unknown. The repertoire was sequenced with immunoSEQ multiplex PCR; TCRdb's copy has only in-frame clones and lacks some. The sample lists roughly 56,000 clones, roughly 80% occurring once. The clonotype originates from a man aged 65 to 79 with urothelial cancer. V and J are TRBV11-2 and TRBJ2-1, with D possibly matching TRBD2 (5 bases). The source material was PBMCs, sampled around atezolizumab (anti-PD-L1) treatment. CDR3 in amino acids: CASSLGVSGWVAEQFF. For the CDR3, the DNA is TGTGCCAGCAGCTTGGGTGTTTCGGGGTGGGTAGCCGAGCAGTTCTTC.